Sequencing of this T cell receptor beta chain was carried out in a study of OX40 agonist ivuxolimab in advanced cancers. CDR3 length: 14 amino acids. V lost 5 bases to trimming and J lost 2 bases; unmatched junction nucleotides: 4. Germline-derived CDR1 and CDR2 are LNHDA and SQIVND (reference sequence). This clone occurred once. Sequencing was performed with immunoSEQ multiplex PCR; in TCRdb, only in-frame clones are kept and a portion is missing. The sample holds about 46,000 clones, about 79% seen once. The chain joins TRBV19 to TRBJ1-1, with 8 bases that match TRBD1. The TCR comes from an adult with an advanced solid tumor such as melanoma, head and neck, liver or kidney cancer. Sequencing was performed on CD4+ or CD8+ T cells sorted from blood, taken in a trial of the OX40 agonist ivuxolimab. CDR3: CASSRQGINTEAFF. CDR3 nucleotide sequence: TGTGCCAGTAGTCGACAGGGGATAAACACTGAAGCTTTCTTT.